Listed below are T cell receptor beta chains from one sample, sequenced in a study of neurological immune-mediated disorders. TCRdb reprocessed the 5' RACE reads via MiXCR and lists one record per CDR3 protein. The data show under 90,000 distinct CDR3 sequences, under 13% seen once. Sequencing was carried out using PBMCs. The receptor set was obtained from a man aged 35-49 years in good health. The CDR3 runs from the conserved cysteine through the conserved F or W. A D gene is named only where the DNA matches it firmly. A row's size may be missing; if present it is once, few, many or a size class.

j_gene,d_gene,v_gene,abundance,CDR3nt,CDR3aa
TRBJ2-7,-,TRBV7-3,many,TGTGCCAGCGCAGGGTTCCAGGGTACCGAGCAGTACTTC,CASAGFQGTEQYF
TRBJ2-5,-,TRBV3-1,many,TGTGCCAGCAGCCGAAGGACAGAAAAAGAGACCCAGTACTTC,CASSRRTEKETQYF
TRBJ2-3,-,TRBV5-5,many,TGTGCCAGCAGCCGCGGCCCGGGATTATCGGATACGCAGTATTTT,CASSRGPGLSDTQYF
TRBJ2-5,TRBD2,TRBV7-3,many,TGTGCCAGCAGCTCGGGACTAGCGGGGGGAGAGACCCAGTACTTC,CASSSGLAGGETQYF
TRBJ2-7,-,TRBV7-2,many,TGTGCCAGCAGCTTACAGGCAGGGCCAGCGGACGGGGAGTACTTC,CASSLQAGPADGEYF
TRBJ2-2,TRBD2,TRBV12-3/TRBV12-4,many,TGTGCCAGCAATAACCCTAGCGGGCTTCACACCGGGGAGCTGTTTTTT,CASNNPSGLHTGELFF
TRBJ2-1,-,TRBV3-1,many,TGTGCCAGCAGCCAAGTACTGAGACAGGGGAGCGGGAGAAGCAACAATGAGCAGTTCTTC,CASSQVLRQGSGRSNNEQFF
TRBJ1-1,TRBD1,TRBV29-1,many,TGCAGCGTTGACCGACAGGGGGCAGGCACTGAAGCTTTCTTT,CSVDRQGAGTEAFF
TRBJ2-1,TRBD2,TRBV5-1,many,TGCGCCAGCAGCTTGGCTATCGGGAGGGGACGAGACAATGAGCAGTTCTTC,CASSLAIGRGRDNEQFF
TRBJ1-5,-,TRBV2,many,TGTGCCAGCCACGAGGGCAATCAGCCCCAGCATTTT,CASHEGNQPQHF
TRBJ1-5,-,TRBV12-3/TRBV12-4,many,TGTGCCAGCAGTTCCCTCGATCAGCCCCAGCATTTT,CASSSLDQPQHF
TRBJ2-3,TRBD2,TRBV3-1,-,TGTGCCAGCAACTCTCCCGGGGGGGAAGATACGCAGTATTTT,CASNSPGGEDTQYF
TRBJ1-1,-,TRBV19,many,TGTGCCAGTAGTCTCACAACGGGGTCGGGAGCTTTCTTT,CASSLTTGSGAFF
TRBJ2-4,-,TRBV12-3/TRBV12-4,many,TGTGCCAGCAGTTTAGGGGGAACGGAGCGAGCCAAAAACATTCAGTACTTC,CASSLGGTERAKNIQYF
TRBJ2-7,TRBD2,TRBV10-3,-,TGTGCCATCATGGCGGGACTAGACTCCTACGAGCAGTACTTC,CAIMAGLDSYEQYF
TRBJ2-1,-,TRBV24-1,many,TGTGCCACCAGTGATTTGGGGTACTATGGGGGCAATGAGCAGTTCTTC,CATSDLGYYGGNEQFF
TRBJ2-3,TRBD2,TRBV7-2,many,TGTGCCAGCAGCTTTTACGGACTAGCGGTTCAGTTTGATACGCAGTATTTT,CASSFYGLAVQFDTQYF
TRBJ2-5,-,TRBV27,many,TGTGCCAGCAGTTCCCGGGCCCAGTACTTC,CASSSRAQYF
TRBJ2-5,TRBD2,TRBV7-2,many,TGTGCCAGCAGCTCCGTCAACCGGTTGGCTAGCGGGAAATGGGAGACCCAGTACTTC,CASSSVNRLASGKWETQYF
TRBJ2-7,-,TRBV29-1,many,TGCAGCGTTCCCAAAGCGTCGGGGGCCACCTACGAGCAGTACTTC,CSVPKASGATYEQYF
TRBJ1-2,-,TRBV10-2,many,TGCGCCACCGGACAGACTTCTAACTATGGCTACACCTTC,CATGQTSNYGYTF
TRBJ2-2,-,TRBV29-1,many,TGCAGCGTTCACGCGACGAACACCGGGGAGCTGTTTTTT,CSVHATNTGELFF
TRBJ2-1,-,TRBV10-2,many,TGCGCCAGCAGTGATCTAGGAGGGGAGCAGTTCTTC,CASSDLGGEQFF
TRBJ2-5,-,TRBV13,many,TGTGCCAGCAGCTCCATCCAAGAGACCCAGTACTTC,CASSSIQETQYF
TRBJ2-7,-,TRBV5-1,many,TGCGCCAGCAGCCCCGACCGCACGGGGAGAGCCTACGAGCAGTACTTC,CASSPDRTGRAYEQYF
TRBJ1-1,-,TRBV18,-,TGTGCCAGCTCACCAAGTCAGAGCTTTAACACTGAAGCTTTCTTT,CASSPSQSFNTEAFF
TRBJ2-7,TRBD2,TRBV5-6,many,TGTGCCAGCAGCTCGGTATTAGCGGGAGCCCTTTACGAGCAGTACTTC,CASSSVLAGALYEQYF
TRBJ2-1,-,TRBV7-2,many,TGTGCCAGCAGCTTGCAGGGAAGGGGGCAGTTCTTC,CASSLQGRGQFF
TRBJ1-3,-,TRBV7-2,many,TGTGCCAGCAGCTGGGCCCCAAGACGAGGAGGAAACACCATATATTTT,CASSWAPRRGGNTIYF
TRBJ1-4,-,TRBV6-2/TRBV6-3,many,TGTGCCAGCAGTATCTTCCGACAGGAACTGTTTTTT,CASSIFRQELFF
TRBJ2-5,TRBD2,TRBV2,-,TGTGCCAGCACCTTCGGGGGAGCGGGGGAGACCCAGTACTTC,CASTFGGAGETQYF
TRBJ2-1,-,TRBV5-5,many,TGTGCCAGCAGCTTAGGCAACCACAATGAGCAGTTCTTC,CASSLGNHNEQFF
TRBJ2-3,-,TRBV20-1,many,TGCAGTGCTACGTCCGGGACCGGACATGATACGCAGTATTTT,CSATSGTGHDTQYF
TRBJ1-2,-,TRBV5-1,many,TGCGCCAGCAGCTTGGAAGGGCCCAACTATGGCTACACCTTC,CASSLEGPNYGYTF
TRBJ2-1,TRBD2,TRBV20-1,many,TGCAGTGCTGGTAGCGGGGGGGGGTACAATGAGCAGTTCTTC,CSAGSGGGYNEQFF
TRBJ2-3,-,TRBV9,many,TGTGCCAGCAGCGGTATTAGCCGGGCGAGCACAGATACGCAGTATTTT,CASSGISRASTDTQYF
TRBJ1-1,-,TRBV19,-,TGTGCCAGTAAAGGGCCTCTGAACACTGAAGCTTTCTTT,CASKGPLNTEAFF
TRBJ2-5,-,TRBV19,-,TGTGCCAGTCGCCCCGCTGGGAGCGAGACCCAGTACTTC,CASRPAGSETQYF
TRBJ1-2,TRBD1,TRBV20-1,few,TGCAGTGCCCAGCTGACAGGGGGCGGAGGTGTGGACTATGGCTACACCTTC,CSAQLTGGGGVDYGYTF